This passage covers 23 T cell receptor beta chains from one sample sequenced in a study of T cell responses to AZD1222 COVID-19 vaccine. Profiled with immunoSEQ multiplex PCR; TCRdb holds only in-frame clones, not every one. The sample has around 160,000 clones, just over 90% seen once; the top ten hold 1% to 1.5%. This specimen consisted of peripheral blood, obtained 28 days after the second AZD1222 dose. The receptor source for this set is an adult who received the AZD1222 COVID-19 vaccine.

The CDR3 loop reads CASSLVTEAFF. DNA of the CDR3: TGTGCCAGCAGCTTGGTCACTGAAGCTTTCTTT. V is TRBV5-6 and J is TRBJ1-1; D gene unclear. Trimming left V 0 bases short and J 4 bases short, with 1 base between. This CDR3 has 11 amino acids. In germline, CDR1 is SGHDT, CDR2 YYEEEE.

This sequence joins TRBV4-3 and TRBJ1-2; D is undetermined. The CDR3 has 14 amino acids. Germline V gene data show CDR1 as LGHNA and CDR2 as YSLEER. Trimming took off 4 bases at V and 8 bases at J, with 17 bases between the two ends. CDR3 bases: TGCGCCAGCAGCCCTCCCGACACGCCATGGGGCTACACCTTC. It specifies CASSPPDTPWGYTF.

J is TRBJ1-1 and V is TRBV20-1; the D gene is possibly TRBD1 (6 bases). The CDR3 totals 11 residues. Germline V gene sequence: CDR1 DFQATT, CDR2 SNEGSKA (reference sequence). V lost 3 bases and J 4 bases, leaving 6 bases between the germline ends. CDR3 in DNA: TGCAGTGCTAGGGACAGCACTGAAGCTTTCTTT. This codes for CSARDSTEAFF.

This clone has a handful of counts. V and J are TRBV6-1 and TRBJ1-5, with D maybe TRBD1 (5 bases). The V gene lost 0 bases and the J gene lost 4 bases, with 10 bases spanning the gap. Looked up from germline, CDR1 is MNHNS and CDR2 is SASEGT. This CDR3 is built from 15 residues. The CDR3 bases are TGTGCCAGCAGTGAAGCAGTAGGGACGAATCAGCCCCAGCATTTT. Translation: CASSEAVGTNQPQHF.

The rearrangement links TRBV5-4 to TRBJ1-1, with D maybe TRBD1 (6 bases). Trimming removed 1 base from V and 1 base from J, with 11 bases in between. In germline, CDR1 is SGHNT, CDR2 YYREEE (reference sequence). The CDR3 is made up of 15 amino acids. The CDR3 sequence is CASSLLSGENTEAFF. The CDR3 bases are TGTGCCAGCAGCTTGCTCTCAGGGGAGAACACTGAAGCTTTCTTT.

This clone was observed a single time. CDR3 residues: CATSSVATGGLRGELFF. CDR3 DNA: TGTGCCACCAGCAGTGTCGCAACGGGGGGGCTTAGAGGGGAGCTGTTTTTT. V and J are TRBV15 and TRBJ2-2; 8 bases are a match to TRBD2. Germline loops: CDR1 LNHNV, CDR2 YYDKDF (reference sequence). CDR3 size: 17 residues. The ends lost 3 bases at V and 8 bases at J; junction bases unmatched: 14.

The chain is built from TRBV7-6 and TRBJ1-5; 8 bases agree with TRBD1. Germline lookup yields CDR1 SGHVS and CDR2 FNYEAQ. The CDR3 covers 15 residues. Trimming took 5 bases from V and 5 from J; bases not matched to a gene: 8. The CDR3 reads CASSPGQGRDQPQHF. The CDR3 nucleotides are TGTGCCAGCAGCCCAGGACAGGGTAGGGATCAGCCCCAGCATTTT.

The J gene is TRBJ1-3, the V gene TRBV11-2; D unclear. V dropped 0 bases and J dropped 4 bases, with 4 bases sitting between them. CDR1 and CDR2 from the germline V gene are SGHAT and FQNNGV. The CDR3 totals 13 residues. CDR3 in amino acids: CASSLDLGNTIYF. The CDR3 DNA sequence: TGTGCCAGCAGCTTAGATCTCGGAAACACCATATATTTT.

This sequence joins TRBV3-1 (or the pseudogene TRBV3-2) and TRBJ2-2, with 11 bases that match TRBD2. The CDR3 runs to 16 residues. V shed 3 bases and J 6 bases; nucleotides not matched to a gene: 6. The germline V gene has CDR1 LGHDT and CDR2 YNNKEL (reference sequence). CDR3 protein: CASSHSSGGDPGELFF. DNA of the CDR3: TGTGCCAGCAGCCATAGTAGCGGGGGGGATCCCGGGGAGCTGTTTTTT.

This chain joins TRBV18 and TRBJ2-1; 13 bases match TRBD2. The J segment lost 5 bases and the V segment lost 2 bases, leaving 6 bases of the junction unmatched. CDR1 is KGHSH, CDR2 LQKENI, per germline. This CDR3 is built from 17 residues. DNA of the CDR3: TGTGCCAGCTCACCAAGGTCGGGACTAGCGGGGAACAATGAGCAGTTCTTC. This codes for CASSPRSGLAGNNEQFF.

The gene calls are TRBV12-3 or TRBV12-4 and TRBJ1-2; D is undetermined. Trimming removed 3 bases at V and 4 bases at J, with 6 bases between. The CDR3 length is 12 residues. The CDR3 DNA reads as TGTGCCAGCAGTTTGGGTACCTATGGCTACACCTTC. It translates to CASSLGTYGYTF.

This clone was picked up one time. The chain recombines TRBV10-1 with TRBJ1-4; D gene uncertain. The germline V and J ends were trimmed by 6 bases and 4 bases, with 18 bases remaining between them. The CDR3 has 16 residues. Germline assignment: CDR1 WNHNN and CDR2 SYGVQD (reference sequence). The CDR3 sequence: CASRDPLAARNEKLFF. CDR3 DNA sequence: TGCGCCAGCAGGGACCCTTTGGCAGCCCGTAATGAAAAACTGTTTTTT.

J is TRBJ2-1 and V is TRBV5-6; D remains ambiguous. This CDR3 has 13 residues. V lost 1 base to trimming and J lost 7 bases, with 9 bases between them. The germline CDR1 and CDR2 sequences are SGHDT and YYEEEE. CDR3: CASSLKGLNEQFF. The CDR3 coding sequence is TGTGCCAGCAGCTTGAAGGGCCTAAATGAGCAGTTCTTC.

The V gene is TRBV14, the J gene TRBJ2-1, with D possibly TRBD2 on 6 matching bases. The CDR3 contains 14 residues. Per the germline V gene, CDR1 is SGHDN and CDR2 is FVKESK. The ends were cut back, 4 bases at V and 5 bases at J, with 12 bases in the middle. In DNA form, the CDR3 reads TGTGCCAGCAGCCTCGGGGGATTCGACAATGAGCAGTTCTTC. Protein product: CASSLGGFDNEQFF.

The J gene is TRBJ2-5, the V gene TRBV6-5, with TRBD1 matching 7 bases. This CDR3 has 13 residues. J was trimmed by 5 bases and V by 5 bases; bases with no gene match: 5. Germline V gene data show CDR1 as MNHEY and CDR2 as SVGAGI. CDR3 coding DNA: TGTGCCAGCAGTCGACAGGGACGGGAGACCCAGTACTTC. Residues: CASSRQGRETQYF.

The chain couples TRBV9 to TRBJ2-7; D is perhaps TRBD2 (5 bases). V was cut by 2 bases and J by 0 bases, with 9 bases left in between. This CDR3 comprises 14 residues. Germline values: CDR1 SGDLS, CDR2 YYNGEE. As DNA, the CDR3 is TGTGCCAGCAGCGTTGGGAGACTCTCCTACGAGCAGTACTTC. Amino acid sequence: CASSVGRLSYEQYF.

This clone was observed once. The genes are TRBV5-1 and TRBJ2-1; 9 bases match TRBD2. J gave up 8 bases and V 3 bases, and 15 bases lay outside the gene matches. The CDR3 extends over 17 amino acids. Germline CDR1 reads SGHRS; CDR2 reads YFSETQ. CDR3 residues: CASSSAPPAGGSYEQFF. DNA of the CDR3: TGCGCCAGCAGCTCCGCCCCTCCCGCGGGGGGGAGTTATGAGCAGTTCTTC.

This clone was seen only once. The V and J genes are TRBV30 and TRBJ1-1; 7 nucleotides match TRBD1. The V gene end was trimmed by 2 bases and the J gene end by 5 bases; junction bases not matched to a gene: 5. This CDR3 has 13 residues. Germline V gene lookup returns CDR1 GTSNPN and CDR2 SVGIG (reference sequence). The CDR3 spells CAWSPSRGTEAFF. The CDR3 DNA is TGTGCCTGGAGTCCTAGCAGGGGGACTGAAGCTTTCTTT.

The rearrangement links TRBV19 to TRBJ1-5, with D unclear. The V end was cut by 4 bases, the J end by 3 bases, with 10 bases between. The CDR3 extends over 14 amino acids. Germline CDR1 reads LNHDA; CDR2 reads SQIVND (reference sequence). CDR3 region: CASSTNRFNQPQHF. The CDR3 nucleotides read TGTGCCAGTAGTACTAACAGATTCAATCAGCCCCAGCATTTT. The full variable domain, rest sourced from reference TRBV19 and TRBJ1-5, is DGGITQSPKYLFRKEGQNVTLSCEQNLNHDAMYWYRQDPGQGLRLIYYSQIVNDFQKGDIAEGYSVSREKKESFPLTVTSAQKNPTAFYLCASSTNRFNQPQHFGDGTRLSIL.

CDR3 nucleotides: TGTGCCAGCAGTTTAGCCGGGACAGTGGGCTACGAGCAGTACTTC. Its protein product is CASSLAGTVGYEQYF. The rearrangement uses TRBV27 and TRBJ2-7; TRBD1 matches 7 bases. CDR3 length: 15 residues. V lost 2 bases, J lost 3 bases, and 7 bases stayed unmatched. Germline V gene sequence: CDR1 MNHEY, CDR2 SMNVEV (reference sequence).

This sequence joins TRBV7-2 and TRBJ2-7, with 7 bases fitting TRBD2. Trimming took 5 bases from V and 6 from J; bases not matched to a gene: 4. This CDR3 has 12 amino acids. Looked up from germline, CDR1 is SGHTA and CDR2 is FQGNSA. Here the CDR3 DNA reads TGTGCCAGCAGCCGGGAGGTTTCCGAGCAGTACTTC. It is translated as CASSREVSEQYF. Full variable domain (rest looked up from reference TRBV7-2 and TRBJ2-7): GAGVSQSPSNKVTEKGKDVELRCDPISGHTALYWYRQSLGQGLEFLIYFQGNSAPDKSGLPSDRFSAERTGGSVSTLTIQRTQQEDSAVYLCASSREVSEQYFGPGTRLTVT.

V is TRBV6-2 or TRBV6-3 and J is TRBJ1-2, with 9 bases identical to TRBD1. Germline assignment: CDR1 MNHEY and CDR2 SVGEGT. The CDR3 is 15 residues long. Trimming took 6 bases from V and 5 from J; bases not matched to a gene: 10. The CDR3 loop reads CASSPRTGALYGYTF. The CDR3 nucleotides read TGTGCCAGCAGCCCTAGGACAGGGGCTTTATATGGCTACACCTTC.

The chain combines TRBV6-5 with TRBJ1-1, with TRBD1 identical over 8 bases. V dropped 9 bases and J dropped 4; count of bases not matched to a gene: 7. The CDR3 extends over 13 amino acids. Germline values: CDR1 MNHEY, CDR2 SVGAGI. In DNA, the CDR3 is TGTGCCAGTGAGCCGACAGGGGTCACTGAAGCTTTCTTT. Its protein product is CASEPTGVTEAFF.